The present TCR beta chain was sequenced within a study of OX40 agonist ivuxolimab in advanced cancers. As for the study in general: Subjects had a mean age of around 60 years, with a range of 23 to 79; more than 75% were male.

Sequencing used immunoSEQ multiplex PCR; TCRdb keeps in-frame clones, though not all of them. The data show approximately 73,000 clones, approximately 90% seen once. The CDR3 is 15 residues long. Germline values: CDR1 LGHNA, CDR2 YNFKEQ. Trimming removed 2 bases from V and 2 bases from J; junction bases left unmatched: 1. The origin of this receptor is an adult with an advanced solid tumor such as melanoma, head and neck, liver or kidney cancer. The sequencing here drew on CD4+ or CD8+ T cells sorted from blood, taken in a trial of the OX40 agonist ivuxolimab. V usage is TRBV4-2 and J usage is TRBJ2-1, with 9 bases aligning to TRBD2. The CDR3 nucleotides are TGTGCCAGCAGCCAAAGACTAGCGGCCTACAATGAGCAGTTCTTC. Translated, it gives CASSQRLAAYNEQFF.